These T cell receptor beta chains were read from a single sample in a study of cytomegalovirus exposure and HLA in healthy donors. Sequencing was performed with immunoSEQ multiplex PCR; in TCRdb, only in-frame clones are kept and a portion is missing. The data contain roughly 130,000 clones, 50% to 80% of them seen just once; the ten biggest clones take up roughly 8.6%. Sample: PBMCs. Receptors were obtained from a woman aged 40 to 49 in good health and CMV-seropositive. CDR3s include the opening cysteine and the closing phenylalanine or tryptophan. A D gene is named only where the DNA matches it firmly. Some rows have no size entry. The others give once, few or many, or a class for an expanded clone.

j_call d_call v_call clone_size cdr3_nt cdr3_aa
TRBJ1-1 - TRBV6-5 few TGTGCCAGCAGTAGAACCCAGGTGGTCGATGAAGCTTTCTTT CASSRTQVVDEAFF
TRBJ2-1 TRBD1 TRBV5-1 once TGCGCCAGCAGCCACGGGACAGGCGTCAATGAGCAGTTCTTC CASSHGTGVNEQFF
TRBJ2-5 TRBD1 TRBV27 few TGTGCCAGCAGTTCTCGACAGGGGACGGGGACCCAGTACTTC CASSSRQGTGTQYF
TRBJ2-7 - TRBV7-2 - TGTGCCAGCAGCTCCCCTGGACTGACCTACGAGCAGTACTTC CASSSPGLTYEQYF
TRBJ2-4 - TRBV5-6 once TGTGCCAGCAGCTTGGGTGCGGGAAACATTCAGTACTTC CASSLGAGNIQYF
TRBJ1-1 - TRBV6-5 - TGTGCCAGCAGTCTAGGGGGTTGGGCTTTCTTT CASSLGGWAFF
TRBJ2-3 - TRBV6-6 - TGTGCCAGCAGTACGATCCGCGGACAGTTGGATACGCAGTATTTT CASSTIRGQLDTQYF
TRBJ1-6 - TRBV13 - TGTGCCAGCAGCTCCCTCACAGGAATCGGCGTAAGATCACCCCTCCACTTT CASSSLTGIGVRSPLHF
TRBJ2-7 - TRBV5-8 few TGTGCCAGCAGTTGGGACACTTACTACGAGCAGTACTTC CASSWDTYYEQYF
TRBJ2-5 - TRBV7-9 - TGTGCCAGCAGCACTACGCAGGAGACCCAGTACTTC CASSTTQETQYF
TRBJ1-4 - TRBV28 few TGTGCCAGCAGTTTAAGTTGGCAGGGGAAGACTAATGAAAAACTGTTTTTT CASSLSWQGKTNEKLFF
TRBJ2-1 - TRBV9 - TGTGCCAGCAGCGTATGGGGGGGGCATGAGCAGTTCTTC CASSVWGGHEQFF
TRBJ2-7 - TRBV5-6 - TGTGCCAGCAGCTTGACCCCGAGCTCCTACGAGCAGTACTTC CASSLTPSSYEQYF
TRBJ2-7 - TRBV6-1 - TGTGCCAGCAGCCACTCCTACGAGCAGTACTTC CASSHSYEQYF
TRBJ2-2 - TRBV25-1 - TGTGCCAGCAGTGCCAACCTAGTGGGCACCGGGGAGCTGTTTTTT CASSANLVGTGELFF
TRBJ1-3 - TRBV6-5 - TGTGCCAGCAGCAAGAGCTCTGGAAACACCATATATTTT CASSKSSGNTIYF
TRBJ2-7 TRBD1 TRBV28 - TGTGCCAGCAGTTTCCCCTTTGACAGGGCCTACGAGCAGTACTTC CASSFPFDRAYEQYF
TRBJ2-1 - TRBV19 - TGTGCCAGTAGTATACGTGAGAGCGAGCAGTTCTTC CASSIRESEQFF
TRBJ2-1 - TRBV9 few TGTGCCAGCAGCGCCCCCTCTAGTTGGGAGCAGTTCTTC CASSAPSSWEQFF
TRBJ2-5 - TRBV29-1 once TGCAGCGTTGTTCAGGGAGAGACCCAGTACTTC CSVVQGETQYF
TRBJ1-2 - TRBV6-1 - TGTGCCAGTGGACAGTCCTATGGCTACACCTTC CASGQSYGYTF
TRBJ1-1 - TRBV5-1 - TGCGCCAGCAGGGTTCGGGTGGACACTGAAGCTTTCTTT CASRVRVDTEAFF
TRBJ2-1 - TRBV5-1 - TGCGCCAGCAGCTTGGATATCTCCGAGGGCAATGAGCAGTTCTTC CASSLDISEGNEQFF
TRBJ1-5 - TRBV6-1 - TGTGCCAGCAGTGATTCCAGGGTGGATCAGCCCCAGCATTTT CASSDSRVDQPQHF
TRBJ1-2 TRBD1 TRBV7-9 - TGTGCCAGCAGCTCACCGGGACAGACGTCAGGTGGCTACACCTTC CASSSPGQTSGGYTF
TRBJ1-1 TRBD1 TRBV11-3 - TGTGCCAGCAGATCCACCCAGGGGGCAGATGTGGCTTTCTTT CASRSTQGADVAFF
TRBJ1-5 - TRBV19 - TGTGCCAGTAGTATCTTTGGGCCCTCCAATCAGCCCCAGCATTTT CASSIFGPSNQPQHF
TRBJ1-6 - TRBV5-6 - TGTGCCAGCAGCCCGAGGCGGAGCTCCTATAATTCACCCCTCCACTTT CASSPRRSSYNSPLHF
TRBJ2-3 TRBD2 TRBV4-2 - TGTGCCAGCAGCCCTAGCGGGGGCTTGGCAGATACGCAGTATTTT CASSPSGGLADTQYF
TRBJ2-3 - TRBV2 once TGTGCCAGCAGCCAAGATCTGGCCTTGGGCACAGATACGCAGTATTTT CASSQDLALGTDTQYF
TRBJ2-3 TRBD2 TRBV25-1 - TGTGCCAGCAGTGCGCCTAGCGGGATCACAGATACGCAGTATTTT CASSAPSGITDTQYF
TRBJ1-5 - TRBV19 - TGTGCCAGTACCATCAGAGAGGATCAGCCCCAGCATTTT CASTIREDQPQHF
TRBJ2-7 - TRBV10-3 - TGTGCCATCAGTGAGTCACAGAACGAGCAGTACTTC CAISESQNEQYF
TRBJ1-1 TRBD1 TRBV7-9 few TGTGCCAGCAGCTTAGGGGGGACAGGTCAAGCTTTCTTT CASSLGGTGQAFF
TRBJ1-2 TRBD1 TRBV6-6 few TGTGCCAGCAGTCAACCGACAGGGGATAACTATGGCTACACCTTC CASSQPTGDNYGYTF
TRBJ1-4 - TRBV5-1 few TGCGCCAGCAGCACTGCAGGTTTACCTAATGAAAAACTGTTTTTT CASSTAGLPNEKLFF
TRBJ2-2 TRBD1 TRBV6-1 - TGTGCCAGCAGTGAACGGGACAGGGGGAACACCGGGGAGCTGTTTTTT CASSERDRGNTGELFF
TRBJ2-7 - TRBV7-8 - TGTGCCAGCAGCTTAGGGCCAGACTCCTACGAGCAGTACTTC CASSLGPDSYEQYF
TRBJ2-3 - TRBV20-1 - TGCAGTGCTAGACTCTCAGATACGCAGTATTTT CSARLSDTQYF
TRBJ2-2 - TRBV27 - TGTGCCAGCAGTTTAGGAGGTTCGGGCACCGGGGAGCTGTTTTTT CASSLGGSGTGELFF
TRBJ1-5 - TRBV7-3 - TGTGCCAGCAGCCCACAGGGCGATCAGCCCCAGCATTTT CASSPQGDQPQHF
TRBJ2-2 - TRBV29-1 - TGCAGCGGGCTAGGACAGCTAAACACCGGGGAGCTGTTTTTT CSGLGQLNTGELFF
TRBJ2-3 TRBD1 TRBV5-6 - TGTGCCAGCAGCTTCGGGACAGGGGGCTCAGATACGCAGTATTTT CASSFGTGGSDTQYF
TRBJ1-5 TRBD1 TRBV6-5 - TGTGCCAGCAGTGCCAACAGGGGGCAGCCCCAGCATTTT CASSANRGQPQHF
TRBJ2-7 TRBD2 TRBV7-2 - TGTGCCAGCAGCTTAGTAGGTCTACTAGCGGGAGGGTACGAGCAGTACTTC CASSLVGLLAGGYEQYF
TRBJ2-3 - TRBV28 few TGTGCCAGCAGTTGGGGGGGGCCGACAGATACGCAGTATTTT CASSWGGPTDTQYF
TRBJ1-2 - TRBV30 once TGTGCCTGGAGCCCGGGGGGCAGTGGCTACCCCTTC CAWSPGGSGYPF
TRBJ2-2 TRBD1 TRBV5-1 - TGCGCCAGCAGCTTGGGGACAGGGGGCACCGGGGAGCTGTTTTTT CASSLGTGGTGELFF
TRBJ1-2 TRBD1 TRBV11-2 - TGTGCCAGCAGCTTAGATCATGAGGGGGCGCCTGGCTACACCTTC CASSLDHEGAPGYTF
TRBJ2-7 - TRBV6-5 - TGTGCCAGCAGTTACAAGACAGCATCCTACGAGCAGTACTTC CASSYKTASYEQYF
TRBJ2-7 - TRBV7-3 - TGTGCCAGCAGCTTACAAGGAGCAGCACCCTACGAGCAGTACTTC CASSLQGAAPYEQYF
TRBJ2-7 - TRBV30 - TGTGCCTGGAGTCCTTCTCACGAGCAGTACTTC CAWSPSHEQYF
TRBJ1-5 - TRBV19 - TGTGCCAGTAGTATCACGACGGGGGATCAGCCCCAGCATTTT CASSITTGDQPQHF
TRBJ1-1 - TRBV5-5 - TGTGCCAGCAGCCCAAGGACAGAGAACACTGAAGCTTTCTTT CASSPRTENTEAFF
TRBJ1-4 - TRBV6-1 few TGTGCCAGCAGTGAAAACCGTCCGATGAGGGCGCCTACTAATGAAAAACTGTTTTTT CASSENRPMRAPTNEKLFF